This T cell receptor beta chain was sequenced in a study of memory CD4+ T cells and cytomegalovirus serostatus. The sort gate was single viable CD3+CD4+CD8-CD45RO+ cells for memory CD4+ T cells. Serum IgG to CMV pp150, pp28, p38 and p52 defined serostatus. V lost 5 bases and J 3 bases, leaving 17 bases between the germline ends. The CDR3 loop spans 15 amino acids. Germline V gene sequence: CDR1 SNHLY, CDR2 FYNNEI. Assay used: immunoSEQ multiplex PCR; TCRdb lists only in-frame clones, some missing. The table has approximately 65,000 clones, approximately 80% seen once. This sequence originates from an adult in good health and CMV-seronegative. The chain carries TRBV2 and TRBJ2-7, with D perhaps TRBD2 (7 bases). The sample consisted of memory CD4+ T cells from blood. Written as DNA, the CDR3 is TGTGCCAGCAGTATAGGGAGGGAAGGGGGCTACGAGCAGTACTTC. Translated, it gives CASSIGREGGYEQYF.